The next 12 T cell receptor beta chains were all read from a single sample in a study of T cells expressing NK-cell markers. TCRdb reprocessed the 5' RACE reads, with one entry per CDR3 protein and no DNA. The clone table shows about 380,000 distinct CDR3 sequences, with the ten largest holding about 5.2%. Material: blood T cells: a sorted CD56 or NKG2C T cell subset, CD4+ or CD8+ T cells, or bulk PBMC T cells (not recorded which). The receptors originated from a man aged 18 to 69 in good health.

CDR3 sequence reads: CASSVGDSSTDTQYF. The chain uses TRBV6-4 and TRBJ2-3; TCRdb designates TRBD1, a call that cannot be tested without DNA. This CDR3 region has 15 residues. CDR1 is MRHNA and CDR2 is SNTAGT in the germline V gene.

This chain joins TRBV5-1 and TRBJ1-1; there is no DNA to check the TCRdb D call of TRBD1. The CDR3 covers 11 residues. Per germline, CDR1 SGHRS and CDR2 YFSETQ. The CDR3 is CASTQGIEAFF. Full variable domain (outside the CDR3, taken from reference TRBV5-1 and TRBJ1-1): KAGVTQTPRYLIKTRGQQVTLSCSPISGHRSVSWYQQTPGQGLQFLFEYFSETQRNKGNFPGRFSGRQFSNSRSEMNVSTLELGDSALYLCASTQGIEAFFGQGTRLTVV.

The rearrangement joins TRBV6-1 to TRBJ2-1; there is no DNA to check the TCRdb D call of TRBD1. The CDR3 loop spans 18 amino acids. Germline V gene data show CDR1 as MNHNS and CDR2 as SASEGT. Here the CDR3 reads CEPAVSGGVISSYNEQFF.

The rearrangement uses TRBV30 and TRBJ2-2; without DNA, the TCRdb call of TRBD1 cannot be checked. Germline V CDR1 and CDR2: GTSNPN, SVGIG (reference sequence). This CDR3 contains 14 residues. The CDR3: CAWSRMQGFGELFF. The whole variable domain, filled in from reference TRBV30 and TRBJ2-2, reads SQTIHQWPATLVQPVGSPLSLECTVEGTSNPNLYWYRQAAGRGLQLLFYSVGIGQISSEVPQNLSASRPQDRQFILSSKKLLLSDSGFYLCAWSRMQGFGELFFGEGSRLTVL.

The chain is built from TRBV29-1 and TRBJ1-2; the D call from TCRdb, TRBD1, cannot be confirmed without DNA. This CDR3 is 13 amino acids long. The germline CDR1 and CDR2 sequences are SQVTM and ANQGSEA. The CDR3 region is CSDTGGPVFGYTF.

The chain employs TRBV7-2 and TRBJ2-5; TCRdb's D call of TRBD2 is untestable without DNA. Germline V CDR1 and CDR2: SGHTA, FQGNSA. The CDR3 extends over 16 amino acids. The CDR3 loop is CASSFIAGGYQETQYF.

The chain recombines TRBV11-1 with TRBJ1-2; the D gene TCRdb calls, TRBD1, cannot be checked with no DNA. There are 13 residues in the CDR3. Germline loops: CDR1 SGHAT, CDR2 FQDESV (reference sequence). CDR3 in amino acids: CASSPGQVYGYTF.

The V gene is TRBV20-1, the J gene TRBJ1-5; checking the TCRdb D call of TRBD1 is not possible without DNA. Germline-derived CDR1 and CDR2 are DFQATT and SNEGSKA (reference sequence). The length of the CDR3 is 16 residues. The CDR3 sequence is CSARRGRSNSNQPQHF.

The gene calls are TRBV2 and TRBJ2-4; TCRdb's D call of TRBD1 is untestable without DNA. This CDR3 has 15 amino acids. Germline V gene lookup returns CDR1 SNHLY and CDR2 FYNNEI. This chain's CDR3 is CASTGADLAKNIQYF.

This chain joins TRBV6-1 and TRBJ1-2; TCRdb reports TRBD1, a call that lacks DNA to check it against. The V gene's germline CDR1 is MNHNS and CDR2 SASEGT. The CDR3 contains 13 residues. CDR3 sequence reads: CASRPGRNYGYTF.

CDR3 sequence reads: CASRRRDRGLAGANTGELFF. V is TRBV7-2 and J is TRBJ2-2; with no DNA, the TCRdb D assignment of TRBD1 cannot be verified. Germline V lookup: CDR1 SGHTA, CDR2 FQGNSA. This CDR3 has 20 amino acids.

The chain carries TRBV18 and TRBJ2-7; TCRdb designates TRBD1, a call that cannot be tested without DNA. Germline V CDR1 and CDR2: KGHSH, LQKENI. This CDR3 spans 14 amino acids. CDR3 loop: CASSADRGKYEQYF.